The 20 T cell receptor beta chains presented below share a single source sample, sequenced in a study of graft-versus-host responses after intestinal transplantation. Their specific antigens are unknown. Generated by immunoSEQ multiplex PCR, the TCRdb table keeps only in-frame clones and is missing some. The table has 60,000 to 80,000 clones, about 90% seen once. The sample in question was unstimulated CD8+ T cells sorted from spleen or lymph node cells, obtained before intestinal transplant. The receptors shown here come from a human donor who received an intestinal transplant.

This rearrangement joins TRBV5-5 to TRBJ2-7, with TRBD2 matching over 7 bases. Trimming cost V 5 bases and J 7 bases; bases outside gene matches: 12. The CDR3 is 14 amino acids. Germline V CDR1 and CDR2: SGHKS, YYEKEE (reference sequence). For the CDR3, the DNA is TGTGCCAGCAGTTCATTCCGACAAGCGGGGGAGCAGTACTTC. Translated: CASSSFRQAGEQYF.

V usage is TRBV7-6 and J usage is TRBJ2-7, with D possibly matching TRBD2 (6 bases). This CDR3 contains 14 residues. The germline V gene has CDR1 SGHVS and CDR2 FNYEAQ. V lost 1 base, J lost 7 bases, and 14 bases lay in between. CDR3 nucleotide sequence: TGTGCCAGCAGCTTAGAAACTAGCTGGGGGGAGCAGTACTTC. Amino acids: CASSLETSWGEQYF.

The chain joins TRBV5-6 to TRBJ2-1; 7 nucleotides agree with TRBD2. J lost 1 base, V lost 0 bases, and 4 bases had no gene match. CDR1 is SGHDT, CDR2 YYEEEE, per germline. The CDR3 spans 16 residues. The CDR3 protein is CASSLAQGGSYNEQFF. CDR3 nucleotides: TGTGCCAGCAGCTTGGCCCAGGGAGGGTCCTACAATGAGCAGTTCTTC.

The rearrangement uses TRBV27 and TRBJ2-2, with 10 bases lining up with TRBD2. The CDR3 covers 16 residues. V lost 6 bases to trimming and J lost 6 bases; unmatched junction nucleotides: 10. Germline V CDR1 and CDR2: MNHEY, SMNVEV (reference sequence). This chain's CDR3 is CASRPGSGGASGELFF. The CDR3 nucleotides read TGTGCCAGCAGACCAGGCAGCGGGGGGGCTTCCGGGGAGCTGTTTTTT.

This clone was counted once. This sequence joins TRBV5-6 and TRBJ1-1; unclear D gene. The V and J ends lost 0 bases and 1 base respectively, with 4 bases between them. This CDR3 comprises 13 residues. Germline lookup yields CDR1 SGHDT and CDR2 YYEEEE. The CDR3: CASSLGRNTEAFF. DNA for the CDR3: TGTGCCAGCAGCTTGGGGAGGAACACTGAAGCTTTCTTT.

The rearrangement joins TRBV13 to TRBJ1-2, with 10 bases that match TRBD1. Germline V gene sequence: CDR1 PRHDT, CDR2 FYEKMQ (reference sequence). V was pared by 2 bases and J by 1 base, with 4 bases of the junction left unmatched. CDR3 length: 16 residues. The CDR3 loop reads CASSLWGQGRNYGYTF. CDR3 DNA: TGTGCCAGCAGCTTATGGGGACAGGGGCGTAACTATGGCTACACCTTC.

V and J are TRBV10-2 and TRBJ2-7; TRBD1 matches 10 bases. CDR1 WSHSY and CDR2 SAAADI come from the germline V gene. This CDR3 is 14 amino acids long. V was pared by 3 bases and J by 2 bases, with 1 base of the junction left unmatched. The CDR3 nucleotides are TGCGCCAGCAGTGATGGGACAGGGGCCTACGAGCAGTACTTC. Its translation is CASSDGTGAYEQYF.

This sequence joins TRBV15 and TRBJ1-1; D gene unclear. V was cut by 0 bases and J by 0 bases, with 8 bases left in between. This CDR3 is 15 amino acids long. Germline V gene sequence: CDR1 LNHNV, CDR2 YYDKDF (reference sequence). The CDR3: CATSRDKLLNTEAFF. The CDR3 DNA is TGTGCCACCAGCAGAGATAAGCTCTTGAACACTGAAGCTTTCTTT.

This rearrangement joins TRBV4-1 to TRBJ1-2, with D possibly matching TRBD1 (6 bases). Germline V CDR1 and CDR2: MGHRA, YSYEKL. V dropped 1 base and J dropped 4 bases, with 19 bases sitting between them. The CDR3 is made up of 17 amino acids. This CDR3 is CASSQGGSGQRLYGYTF. The CDR3, as DNA: TGCGCCAGCAGCCAAGGTGGGTCCGGACAGCGGCTCTATGGCTACACCTTC.

The J gene is TRBJ2-2, the V gene TRBV13; D is ambiguous. This CDR3 has 14 amino acids. From germline, CDR1 is PRHDT and CDR2 FYEKMQ (reference sequence). The V and J ends lost 0 bases and 2 bases respectively, with 4 bases between them. DNA for the CDR3: TGTGCCAGCAGCTTAGGACAAAACACCGGGGAGCTGTTTTTT. Its translation: CASSLGQNTGELFF. Filled out from reference TRBV13 and TRBJ2-2, the complete variable domain reads AAGVIQSPRHLIKEKRETATLKCYPIPRHDTVYWYQQGPGQDPQFLISFYEKMQSDKGSIPDRFSAQQFSDYHSELNMSSLELGDSALYFCASSLGQNTGELFFGEGSRLTVL.

V gene TRBV5-6 combines with J gene TRBJ2-5, with a weak D call TRBD2 (5 bases). Between the trimmed V and J ends, which lost 4 bases and 5 bases, there was a span of 12 bases. This CDR3 comprises 13 residues. Germline lookup yields CDR1 SGHDT and CDR2 YYEEEE. The CDR3: CASSPGPGETQYF. Here the CDR3 DNA reads TGTGCCAGCAGCCCCGGGCCGGGGGAGACCCAGTACTTC.

The V gene is TRBV10-2, the J gene TRBJ2-1; perhaps TRBD1 as D (6 bases). The CDR3 is 15 amino acids. Germline assignment: CDR1 WSHSY and CDR2 SAAADI. Trimming cost V 5 bases and J 0 bases, with 11 bases left between them. The CDR3 protein is CASSQGLASYNEQFF. The CDR3 coding sequence is TGCGCCAGCAGTCAGGGGTTAGCCTCCTACAATGAGCAGTTCTTC.

The V gene is TRBV27, the J gene TRBJ1-4, with D hard to call. Trimming cost V 1 base and J 3 bases, with 18 bases left between them. This CDR3 comprises 18 residues. Germline lookup yields CDR1 MNHEY and CDR2 SMNVEV (reference sequence). The CDR3 sequence is CASSLYGSLRRANEKLFF. CDR3 nucleotides: TGTGCCAGCAGTTTATATGGCAGCCTCCGACGGGCTAATGAAAAACTGTTTTTT.

The chain uses TRBV29-1 and TRBJ1-2; 9 nucleotides match TRBD1. The CDR3 spans 13 residues. Germline loops: CDR1 SQVTM, CDR2 ANQGSEA. V lost 4 bases to trimming and J lost 9 bases; unmatched junction nucleotides: 9. The CDR3 loop reads CSVVTGGYPSYTF. The CDR3 nucleotides are TGCAGCGTTGTAACAGGGGGCTACCCAAGCTACACCTTC.

The chain is built from TRBV13 and TRBJ1-2; the D gene is possibly TRBD1 (6 bases). The V and J ends lost 5 bases and 4 bases respectively, with 17 bases between them. There are 15 residues in the CDR3. Germline assignment: CDR1 PRHDT and CDR2 FYEKMQ (reference sequence). The CDR3 DNA reads as TGTGCCAGCAGCGGTATTGGGGGGGGCGCCTATGGCTACACCTTC. Protein: CASSGIGGGAYGYTF.

V and J are TRBV9 and TRBJ1-2; D is ambiguous. Germline CDR1 reads SGDLS; CDR2 reads YYNGEE. V was cut by 4 bases and J by 4 bases, with 8 bases left in between. The CDR3 sequence is 12 residues long. The CDR3 loop is CASSPSGYGYTF. Here the CDR3 DNA reads TGTGCCAGCAGCCCCAGCGGCTATGGCTACACCTTC. The full variable domain, in which reference TRBV9 and TRBJ1-2 provide the parts outside the CDR3, is DSGVTQTPKHLITATGQRVTLRCSPRSGDLSVYWYQQSLDQGLQFLIQYYNGEERAKGNILERFSAQQFPDLHSELNLSSLELGDSALYFCASSPSGYGYTFGSGTRLTVV.

The chain combines TRBV5-4 with TRBJ2-4; maybe TRBD2 (6 bases). V was pared by 2 bases and J by 6 bases, with 9 bases between. The CDR3 length is 13 residues. Germline loops: CDR1 SGHNT, CDR2 YYREEE (reference sequence). CDR3 sequence (DNA): TGTGCCAGCAGCTTCGGGGGAGGAAACATTCAGTACTTC. Encoded protein: CASSFGGGNIQYF.

The V and J genes are TRBV27 and TRBJ1-1; D not certain. CDR1 and CDR2 (germline): MNHEY, SMNVEV (reference sequence). The CDR3 is made up of 13 amino acids. V lost 3 bases and J 2 bases, leaving 7 bases between the germline ends. The CDR3 region has the DNA TGTGCCAGCAGTTTGTCCCCAAACACTGAAGCTTTCTTT. This gives the protein CASSLSPNTEAFF.

This rearrangement joins TRBV10-3 to TRBJ2-3, with TRBD2 identical over 8 bases. CDR1 ENHRY and CDR2 SYGVKD come from the germline V gene. This CDR3 is 18 amino acids long. V lost 2 bases to trimming and J lost 2 bases; unmatched junction nucleotides: 12. CDR3 sequence reads: CAISEPNPNSGVTDTQYF. The CDR3, as DNA: TGTGCCATCAGTGAGCCCAACCCCAATAGCGGGGTCACAGATACGCAGTATTTT.

The chain couples TRBV7-2 to TRBJ2-2; 7 bases align to TRBD1. The CDR3 is 18 residues long. The V and J ends lost 0 bases and 2 bases, in that order; junction bases with no gene match: 9. Germline V gives CDR1 SGHTA, CDR2 FQGNSA. CDR3 in amino acids: CASSLADEGQPNTGELFF. The CDR3 DNA follows: TGTGCCAGCAGCTTAGCGGACGAGGGACAGCCAAACACCGGGGAGCTGTTTTTT.